This T cell receptor (beta chain) is drawn from a study of metastatic and nonmetastatic thyroid tumors. The V end was cut by 7 bases, the J end by 5 bases, with 14 bases between. The CDR3 spans 14 residues. Germline V CDR1 and CDR2: MGHRA, YSYEKL. In its sample, this clone was seen once. TCRdb re-called clones from the PCR reads using MiXCR. Counted here are some 7,000 clones, around 32% occurring once; the ten biggest clones make up 10% to 15%. All patients reached thyroid surgery having received no treatment beforehand. The sample was adjacent normal tissue. This chain links TRBV4-1 with TRBJ1-4; perhaps TRBD1 as D (6 bases). This receptor was identified in a female donor with papillary thyroid cancer or a benign thyroid nodule (not recorded which). Some clones in this sample may be carry-over from other donors' samples. The CDR3 DNA sequence: TGCGCCAGCACAATAGGACAGTTAAATGAAAAACTGTTTTTT. Protein product: CASTIGQLNEKLFF.